This entry lists 7 T cell receptor beta chains sequenced from one sample in a study of cytomegalovirus exposure and HLA in healthy donors. This table comes from immunoSEQ multiplex PCR, and its TCRdb copy is limited to in-frame clones, with some not included. Among tens of thousands of clones, 85% to 95% were seen once, and the ten largest hold 4.4%. The sample was PBMCs. Every receptor here comes from a man younger than 35 in good health and CMV-seropositive.

This CDR3 is CASSPTENSPLHF. CDR3 DNA sequence: TGCGCCAGCAGCCCAACAGAGAATTCACCCCTCCACTTT. This chain joins TRBV10-1 and TRBJ1-6; unclear D gene. This CDR3 has 13 residues. V lost 6 bases, J lost 7 bases, and 10 bases lay in between. Germline V gene sequence: CDR1 WNHNN, CDR2 SYGVQD (reference sequence).

The chain uses TRBV5-1 and TRBJ2-5, with 8 bases lining up with TRBD2. The junction had 15 bases not matched to a gene; V was cut back by 1 base and J by 1 base. This CDR3 region has 19 residues. Germline loops: CDR1 SGHRS, CDR2 YFSETQ. The CDR3 here is CASSLLGLVGQRAQETQYF. CDR3 DNA: TGCGCCAGCAGCTTGTTGGGACTAGTAGGGCAGAGGGCCCAAGAGACCCAGTACTTC.

The chain employs TRBV10-3 and TRBJ2-7; TRBD1 is a possible D gene (5 bases). V was clipped by 4 bases and J by 2 bases, with 15 bases between them. The germline V gene encodes CDR1 ENHRY and CDR2 SYGVKD. CDR3 length: 15 residues. The CDR3 nucleotides are TGTGCCATCAGTGCGAGGACATCCACCGCCTACGAGCAGTACTTC. Protein sequence: CAISARTSTAYEQYF.

The chain links TRBV30 to TRBJ2-5; D is uncertain. CDR1 is GTSNPN, CDR2 SVGIG, per germline (reference sequence). Trimming took 2 bases from V and 2 from J, leaving 6 bases between them. The CDR3 loop spans 12 amino acids. The DNA for the CDR3 is TGTGCCTGGAGTAAATCGCAAGAGACCCAGTACTTC. Amino acids: CAWSKSQETQYF.

In this sample, this clone turned up once. The genes are TRBV6-6 and TRBJ2-3, with TRBD2 as a possible D gene (5 bases). The CDR3 extends over 14 amino acids. Trimming stripped 4 bases from V and 4 bases from J, with 12 bases between. Germline loops: CDR1 MNHNY, CDR2 SVGAGI (reference sequence). This CDR3 is CASSSILEADTQYF. The CDR3 nucleotides are TGTGCCAGCAGTTCCATACTAGAAGCAGATACGCAGTATTTT.

The chain couples TRBV11-3 to TRBJ2-1; 7 nucleotides line up with TRBD2. Trimming took 3 bases from V and 9 from J; bases not matched to a gene: 5. The CDR3 runs to 13 residues. Per the germline V gene, CDR1 is SGHNT and CDR2 is YENEEA. The CDR3 loop reads CASSFGGSTEQFF. The CDR3 coding sequence is TGTGCCAGCAGCTTCGGCGGGAGTACTGAGCAGTTCTTC.

The chain carries TRBV28 and TRBJ1-3; perhaps TRBD1 as D (6 bases). The CDR3 runs 16 residues. Trimming removed 5 bases from V and 2 bases from J, with 16 bases in between. From germline, CDR1 is MDHEN and CDR2 SYDVKM. CDR3 sequence (DNA): TGTGCCAGCAGTCCACGGACAGCACGTACTGGAAACACCATATATTTT. Amino acids: CASSPRTARTGNTIYF.